The sequence of this T cell receptor (beta chain) was determined in a study of PD-1 blockade in classical Hodgkin lymphoma. Study outcomes and limitations: Newly diagnosed patients were said to have less baseline TCR diversity than healthy donors did.

The data were produced by immunoSEQ multiplex PCR, yet TCRdb's version contains in-frame clones alone and is incomplete. The sample has over 20,000 clones; 75% to 90% are singletons. With regard to this clone: No antigen is known for it.

Described time point: cycle 4 day 1 (C4D1), after five to seven weeks of nivolumab. Each patient relapsed following autologous stem cell transplantation, and prior brentuximab vedotin exposure differed. The CDR3 has 17 residues. The ends were cut back, 4 bases at V and 0 bases at J, with 16 bases in the middle. Germline V gene data show CDR1 as KGHSH and CDR2 as LQKENI. This sequence joins TRBV18 and TRBJ1-5; D is uncertain. The sample was peripheral blood mononuclear cells (PBMCs), taken before the fourth cycle of nivolumab. The receptor's source is a human donor with classical Hodgkin lymphoma. The CDR3 reads CASSRAAAHDSNQPQHF. In DNA form, the CDR3 reads TGTGCCAGCTCACGCGCGGCAGCACACGATAGCAATCAGCCCCAGCATTTT.